The present T cell receptor beta chain was sequenced within a study of shared clonotypes between healthy human individuals. The CDR3 has 16 residues. Germline values: CDR1 MNHNS, CDR2 SASEGT. V gave up 4 bases and J gave up 0 bases; unmatched junction bases: 8. Under the authors' procedure: Filtering was not the same, since immunoSEQ gave junction-only sequences without quality scores. The data were produced by immunoSEQ multiplex PCR, yet TCRdb's version contains in-frame clones alone and is incomplete. The V and J calls and the clone size are those of that table, but D and trimming were determined from the DNA. The data contain nearly 1 million clones, 76% of them singletons. Study observations and caveats: Only blood was sampled, and tissue TCR repertoires likely differ from blood ones. Clonotype sharing among donors likely depends on sequencing depth.

A remark on this clone: Its cognate antigen is unknown.

This receptor was obtained from a man between 18 and 29 years old in good health. V and J are TRBV6-1 and TRBJ2-7; 8 bases fit TRBD1. The specimen sequenced was memory CD4+ T cells sorted from blood. Subset in this sample: CD45RA-negative fraction. CDR3 protein: CASSATGTGGSYEQYF. In DNA form, the CDR3 reads TGTGCCAGCAGTGCCACCGGGACAGGAGGCTCCTACGAGCAGTACTTC.